The present TCR beta chain was sequenced within a study of blood T cell repertoires in COVID-19. Profiling relied on immunoSEQ multiplex PCR, and the TCRdb table lists in-frame clones only, not all of them. The sample shows about 220,000 clones, about 85% of them seen only once. The specimen was PBMCs or T cells enriched from blood (not recorded which). The origin of this receptor is a woman in her thirties who had recovered from COVID-19.

The CDR3 spells CASSQGKGPVPYEQYF. Written as DNA, the CDR3 is TGCGCCAGCAGCCAAGGTAAGGGGCCGGTCCCCTACGAGCAGTACTTC. V and J are TRBV4-3 and TRBJ2-7, with a tentative D call TRBD1 (5 bases). Trimming removed 1 base at V and 2 bases at J, with 15 bases between. This CDR3 has 16 amino acids. From germline, CDR1 is LGHNA and CDR2 YSLEER.